This T cell receptor (beta chain) was profiled in a study of glioma-infiltrating T cells. Study results and limitations: Tissue and blood shared very few CDR3 sequences.

The iRepertoire nested amplicon-rescue multiplex PCR amplified TCR alpha and beta CDR3s from RNA. TCRdb used MiXCR to reprocess the multiplex PCR reads, holding one entry per CDR3 protein. The profile shows 300,000 to 400,000 distinct CDR3 sequences, 41% of them singletons. The CDR3 covers 15 residues. The germline V gene encodes CDR1 SGHTS and CDR2 YDEGEE. Trimming took off 0 bases at V and 0 bases at J, with 9 bases between the two ends. To note about this clonotype: Antigen specificity is unknown.

Sequenced: glioma tissue, nonneoplastic brain tissue, or PBMCs (not recorded which). The source is a human donor with low-grade glioma or glioblastoma, undergoing nonglioma brain surgery, or in good health (not recorded which). The chain links TRBV5-8 to TRBJ1-1, with a weak D call TRBD1 (5 bases). CDR3: CASSLVSGMNTEAFF. The CDR3 region has the DNA TGTGCCAGCAGCTTGGTCTCAGGGATGAACACTGAAGCTTTCTTT.